A single sample is the source of the 28 T cell receptor beta chains below, sequenced in a study of blood T cell repertoires in COVID-19. TCRdb keeps only in-frame clones here, not all; method: immunoSEQ multiplex PCR. The data show about 150,000 clones, approximately 89% seen once. Sequencing was performed on peripheral blood. The receptors derive from a human donor in a cohort sampled during active COVID-19.

J is TRBJ1-2 and V is TRBV27, with 8 bases that match TRBD1. The CDR3 is 17 amino acids. Germline V lookup: CDR1 MNHEY, CDR2 SMNVEV (reference sequence). V shed 0 bases and J 7 bases; nucleotides not matched to a gene: 13. DNA of the CDR3: TGTGCCAGCAGTTTATCAGGAGGCGGGACAGGAGGAGGTGGCTACACCTTC. The encoded protein is CASSLSGGGTGGGGYTF.

V and J are TRBV7-3 and TRBJ1-1; D not certain. The CDR3 consists of 15 residues. Trimming pared 5 bases from V and 0 bases from J, leaving 13 bases between. Germline CDR1 and CDR2: SGHTA and FQGTGA. CDR3 nucleotides: TGTGCCAGCAGCCGGGAAGGGAGACTGAACACTGAAGCTTTCTTT. As protein: CASSREGRLNTEAFF.

V gene TRBV4-1 combines with J gene TRBJ1-1, with a weak D call TRBD1 (5 bases). V was trimmed by 5 bases and J by 3 bases, leaving 22 bases between them. CDR1 and CDR2 (germline): MGHRA, YSYEKL. The CDR3 loop spans 17 amino acids. The CDR3 sequence is CASSELRGWGGDTEAFF. DNA of the CDR3: TGCGCCAGCAGCGAACTACGAGGGTGGGGAGGGGACACTGAAGCTTTCTTT.

This clone came up a few times. The chain joins TRBV2 to TRBJ1-5; TRBD1 agrees at 7 bases. The CDR3 runs 15 residues. The junction had 8 bases not matched to a gene; V was cut back by 8 bases and J by 1 base. Germline V gene lookup returns CDR1 SNHLY and CDR2 FYNNEI. The CDR3 reads CASQTGLGSNQPQHF. In DNA form, the CDR3 reads TGTGCCAGCCAGACAGGGTTAGGGAGCAATCAGCCCCAGCATTTT.

For the CDR3, the DNA is TGTGCCAGCAGTGAGGGGGGGACAGGATTATATGGCTACACCTTC. Protein sequence: CASSEGGTGLYGYTF. The chain has TRBV6-1 and TRBJ1-2, with 8 bases identical to TRBD1. Unmatched junction bases numbered 8, after V lost 3 bases and J lost 5 bases. The CDR3 is made up of 15 amino acids. The germline CDR1 and CDR2 sequences are MNHNS and SASEGT.

This chain joins TRBV6-5 and TRBJ1-2, with 10 nucleotides matching TRBD1. Per germline, CDR1 MNHEY and CDR2 SVGAGI. Losses at the gene ends were 5 bases for V and 8 bases for J; bases not matched to a gene: 11. The CDR3 has 15 amino acids. The CDR3, as DNA: TGTGCCAGCAGTATAGACAGGGGGCGTCTGGAAGGCTACACCTTC. It yields the protein CASSIDRGRLEGYTF.

This chain connects TRBV6-6 to TRBJ1-1, with 10 bases matching TRBD1. Germline CDR1 is MNHNY and CDR2 is SVGAGI (reference sequence). With V trimmed by 8 bases and J by 6 bases, 15 bases remained unmatched. The CDR3 totals 16 residues. CDR3 DNA sequence: TGTGCCAGCCAAAAAGGCCCGGGACAGGGGATGGCTGAAGCTTTCTTT. Its protein product is CASQKGPGQGMAEAFF.

The chain couples TRBV5-4 to TRBJ2-1; TRBD2 aligns across 7 bases. Trimming cost V 5 bases and J 2 bases; bases outside gene matches: 1. The V gene's germline CDR1 is SGHNT and CDR2 YYREEE (reference sequence). CDR3 length equals 13 residues. For the CDR3, the DNA is TGTGCCAGCAGGGGGGGGACCTACAATGAGCAGTTCTTC. This translates into CASRGGTYNEQFF. Full variable domain (outside the CDR3, taken from reference TRBV5-4 and TRBJ2-1): ETGVTQSPTHLIKTRGQQVTLRCSSQSGHNTVSWYQQALGQGPQFIFQYYREEENGRGNFPPRFSGLQFPNYSSELNVNALELDDSALYLCASRGGTYNEQFFGPGTRLTVL.

The chain's CDR3 is CASSPPGAKLFF. CDR3 bases: TGTGCCAGCAGCCCCCCCGGTGCGAAACTGTTTTTT. V and J are TRBV7-2 and TRBJ1-4; D not certain. The CDR3 contains 12 residues. Per the germline V gene, CDR1 is SGHTA and CDR2 is FQGNSA. Trimming removed 5 bases from V and 11 bases from J, with 12 bases in between. The full variable domain, with the rest looked up from reference TRBV7-2 and TRBJ1-4, is GAGVSQSPSNKVTEKGKDVELRCDPISGHTALYWYRQSLGQGLEFLIYFQGNSAPDKSGLPSDRFSAERTGGSVSTLTIQRTQQEDSAVYLCASSPPGAKLFFGSGTQLSVL.

V and J are TRBV15 and TRBJ2-5; possible D gene TRBD1, 5 bases. V gave up 2 bases and J gave up 1 base, with 14 bases separating them. Germline V lookup: CDR1 LNHNV, CDR2 YYDKDF (reference sequence). The CDR3 extends over 16 amino acids. The CDR3, as DNA: TGTGCCACCAGCAGACATCAAGGGGCGAGCCAAGAGACCCAGTACTTC. Translating it yields CATSRHQGASQETQYF.

CDR3 bases: TGTGCCAGCAGCTTTGGCATCCCCGATACGCAGTATTTT. It encodes CASSFGIPDTQYF. V and J are TRBV5-6 and TRBJ2-3; D unresolved. The CDR3 runs 13 residues. Germline loops: CDR1 SGHDT, CDR2 YYEEEE. V lost 2 bases and J 6 bases, leaving 10 bases between the germline ends.

CDR3 region: CSVELTDEQYF. Here the CDR3 DNA reads TGCAGCGTTGAACTAACCGACGAGCAGTACTTC. The V gene is TRBV29-1, the J gene TRBJ2-7; D gene unclear. The CDR3 runs 11 residues. Germline V gene data show CDR1 as SQVTM and CDR2 as ANQGSEA. The V end lost 2 bases, the J end lost 5 bases, and 7 bases lay between the germline ends.

This clone was found once. The chain uses TRBV9 and TRBJ1-4, with TRBD1 as a possible D gene (6 bases). V lost 1 base and J lost 8, with 12 bases in between. Germline-derived CDR1 and CDR2 are SGDLS and YYNGEE. The CDR3 runs to 14 residues. CDR3 bases: TGTGCCAGCAGCGTACGGGGGGCCGGGGAAAAACTGTTTTTT. This sequence encodes CASSVRGAGEKLFF.

The chain couples TRBV4-3 to TRBJ1-5, with D tentatively TRBD1 (6 bases). Germline CDR1 reads LGHNA; CDR2 reads YSLEER. The ends were cut back, 1 base at V and 4 bases at J, with 14 bases in the middle. There are 16 residues in the CDR3. The CDR3 here is CASSQVIQGGNQPQHF. The CDR3 DNA reads TGCGCCAGCAGCCAAGTGATACAGGGTGGGAATCAGCCCCAGCATTTT.

The chain uses TRBV5-1 and TRBJ1-3, with no clear D. The germline gives CDR1 SGHRS, CDR2 YFSETQ. The CDR3 has 13 amino acids. The V end was cut by 4 bases, the J end by 4 bases, with 9 bases between. CDR3 sequence (DNA): TGCGCCAGCAGCCGAGGGTGGGGAAACACCATATATTTT. Its protein is CASSRGWGNTIYF.

The chain joins TRBV3-1 (or the pseudogene TRBV3-2) to TRBJ1-4; D is perhaps TRBD1 (5 bases). CDR1 is LGHDT, CDR2 YNNKEL, per germline (reference sequence). The length of the CDR3 is 14 residues. Trimming took off 6 bases at V and 3 bases at J, with 11 bases between the two ends. The CDR3 DNA reads as TGTGCCAGCAGTCCCAGGGTGCCTAATGAAAAACTGTTTTTT. It encodes CASSPRVPNEKLFF.

The rearrangement joins TRBV19 to TRBJ2-2, with TRBD2 identical over 10 bases. The trim removed 9 bases at V and 1 base at J, leaving 14 bases unmatched. The germline V gene encodes CDR1 LNHDA and CDR2 SQIVND (reference sequence). The CDR3 loop spans 18 amino acids. In nucleotides, the CDR3 is TGTGCCAGCAGGAGTAGCGGGGGGCAAACAGGGAACACCGGGGAGCTGTTTTTT. This codes for CASRSSGGQTGNTGELFF.

The chain recombines TRBV24-1 with TRBJ2-3; 7 bases line up with TRBD1. The CDR3 totals 17 residues. CDR1 and CDR2 (germline): KGHDR, SFDVKD. Trimming cost V 3 bases and J 0 bases; bases outside gene matches: 8. The CDR3 protein is CATSDPLGGPSTDTQYF. CDR3 coding DNA: TGTGCCACCAGTGATCCCTTAGGGGGCCCTAGCACAGATACGCAGTATTTT.

The chain carries TRBV29-1 and TRBJ1-2; possibly TRBD1 for D (6 bases). CDR3 length: 11 residues. The ends were cut back, 4 bases at V and 6 bases at J, with 9 bases in the middle. Germline CDR1 reads SQVTM; CDR2 reads ANQGSEA. The CDR3 sequence: CSVGGGNGYTF. The CDR3, as DNA: TGCAGCGTTGGAGGGGGAAATGGCTACACCTTC. Complete variable domain (other parts from reference TRBV29-1 and TRBJ1-2): SAVISQKPSRDICQRGTSLTIQCQVDSQVTMMFWYRQQPGQSLTLIATANQGSEATYESGFVIDKFPISRPNLTFSTLTVSNMSPEDSSIYLCSVGGGNGYTFGSGTRLTVV.

The chain links TRBV4-1 to TRBJ2-7; D not resolved. Germline V gene sequence: CDR1 MGHRA, CDR2 YSYEKL. The CDR3 sequence is 14 residues long. V lost 1 base, J lost 2 bases, and 9 bases lay in between. CDR3 region: CASSQVETTYEQYF. CDR3 sequence (DNA): TGCGCCAGCAGCCAAGTGGAGACCACCTACGAGCAGTACTTC.

The V call is TRBV7-9, the J call TRBJ2-7; 11 bases are shared with TRBD2. The CDR3 has 14 residues. V lost 3 bases to trimming and J lost 6 bases; unmatched junction nucleotides: 4. The germline gives CDR1 SEHNR, CDR2 FQNEAQ (reference sequence). The CDR3 loop reads CASSFSGLAAEQYF. CDR3 DNA sequence: TGTGCCAGCAGCTTTTCGGGACTAGCGGCCGAGCAGTACTTC.

The CDR3 nucleotides are TGTGCCAGCAGCTCTGGGACAGGGGGTTACAATGAGCAGTTCTTC. Translating it yields CASSSGTGGYNEQFF. The chain recombines TRBV7-3 with TRBJ2-1; TRBD1 aligns across 11 bases. With 4 bases clipped from V and 4 bases from J, the junction kept 3 bases outside the gene matches. Germline-derived CDR1 and CDR2 are SGHTA and FQGTGA. The CDR3 contains 15 residues.

The chain uses TRBV5-4 and TRBJ1-3, with TRBD1 matching 7 bases. The CDR3 is 17 amino acids. Losses at the gene ends were 5 bases for V and 0 bases for J; bases not matched to a gene: 11. Germline V gene lookup returns CDR1 SGHNT and CDR2 YYREEE (reference sequence). In DNA form, the CDR3 reads TGTGCCAGCAGTCAAACTAGGGGGCTTAACTCTGGAAACACCATATATTTT. Translated: CASSQTRGLNSGNTIYF.

This CDR3 reads CASSPRQGRDTEAFF. In DNA, the CDR3 is TGCGCCAGCAGCCCTCGACAGGGAAGAGACACTGAAGCTTTCTTT. V gene TRBV5-1 combines with J gene TRBJ1-1; 7 bases agree with TRBD1. CDR3 length equals 15 residues. Germline V gives CDR1 SGHRS, CDR2 YFSETQ. V lost 4 bases, J lost 3 bases, and 9 bases stayed unmatched.

This chain links TRBV5-5 with TRBJ2-3; perhaps TRBD2 as D (5 bases). The germline V gene has CDR1 SGHKS and CDR2 YYEKEE (reference sequence). The CDR3 length is 14 residues. Trimming shortened V by 4 bases and J by 0 bases, and 9 bases separated the two germline ends. The CDR3 nucleotides read TGTGCCAGCAGCCTGGACTGGAGCACAGATACGCAGTATTTT. Its translation: CASSLDWSTDTQYF.

This clone was found once. The chain has TRBV19 and TRBJ1-4, with 9 bases fitting TRBD1. Germline V gene data show CDR1 as LNHDA and CDR2 as SQIVND (reference sequence). Trimming removed 5 bases from V and 8 bases from J; junction bases left unmatched: 6. This CDR3 contains 14 residues. The CDR3 DNA reads TGTGCCAGTAGTCGACAGGGGGTTCGGGAAAAACTGTTTTTT. It is translated as CASSRQGVREKLFF.

The chain carries TRBV9 and TRBJ1-2; no firm D call. Germline CDR1 is SGDLS and CDR2 is YYNGEE. The CDR3 is made up of 14 amino acids. With 4 bases removed from V and 5 bases from J, the gap between germline ends came to 15 bases. CDR3 sequence reads: CASSPGPHEYGYTF. The CDR3 coding sequence is TGTGCCAGCAGCCCAGGCCCCCATGAGTATGGCTACACCTTC.

On this clone itself: Germline and junction disagree at one end, which may indicate a read error. V is TRBV6-4 and J is TRBJ2-6, with 7 bases lining up with TRBD1. Looked up from germline, CDR1 is MRHNA and CDR2 is SNTAGT. The CDR3 runs 14 residues. The CDR3 loop is CTSSTGAGANVLTF. The CDR3 nucleotides are TGTACCAGCAGTACAGGGGCTGGGGCCAACGTCCTGACTTTC.